This TCR beta chain stems from a study of cytomegalovirus exposure and HLA in healthy donors. A remark on this clone: Its antigen is not known.

Study-wide findings and caveats: HLA-A and HLA-B allele assignments for most subjects were reportedly predicted accurately using TCR beta sequences. The authors later found HLA-associated TCR beta chains more clonally expanded than equally common others. It is likely that the observed cluster of highly shared sequence variants was a sequencing artifact.

Amplification used 60 Vbeta primers and 13 Jbeta primers. Profiling relied on immunoSEQ multiplex PCR, and the TCRdb table lists in-frame clones only, not all of them. The table records hundreds of thousands of clones, 75% to 80% of them present only once. Sequencing was done on a sample of PBMCs. The clonotype originates from a male donor in good health and CMV-seronegative.

CDR3 DNA sequence: TGTGCCAGCAGCCCCCCCTCGGAGACCCAGTACTTC. Translation: CASSPPSETQYF. This chain connects TRBV9 to TRBJ2-5; no firm D call. The CDR3 is made up of 12 amino acids. Trimming stripped 4 bases from V and 5 bases from J, with 9 bases between. Germline-derived CDR1 and CDR2 are SGDLS and YYNGEE.